This entry lists 6 T cell receptor beta chains sequenced from one sample in a study of early T cells in non-severe SARS-CoV-2 infection listed by TCRdb under 2021. The library relied on 5' RACE. Sequencing was performed on a NextSeq 500. Using fastp at Q25 and MiXCR, TCRdb reprocessed the public reads and kept productive beta chains. Each CDR3 protein gets just one entry, which takes the most common genes and DNA from the rows behind it. The sample table shows around 66,000 distinct CDR3 sequences, and around 14% are seen once. About 8% of the sample belongs to the ten largest clones. The sample was whole blood. These receptors were obtained from an adult who was a healthcare worker with PCR-confirmed SARS-CoV-2 infection or an uninfected control (not recorded which).

The chain joins TRBV20-1 to TRBJ1-1; D unresolved. Germline V gene sequence: CDR1 DFQATT, CDR2 SNEGSKA (reference sequence). V lost 0 bases, J lost 1 base, and 18 bases lay in between. The CDR3 sequence is 17 residues long. The CDR3 DNA is TGCAGTGCTAGAGATCGTTTTAAGGGCCCCACGAACACTGAAGCTTTCTTT. Its translation is CSARDRFKGPTNTEAFF.

The chain carries TRBV6-1 and TRBJ2-7, with TRBD2 matching over 7 bases. Germline trimming cut 7 bases from V and 6 bases from J; bases unmatched to any gene: 9. CDR3 length equals 13 residues. The V gene's germline CDR1 is MNHNS and CDR2 SASEGT. The CDR3 loop reads CASIRDYPPEQYF. The CDR3 DNA sequence: TGTGCCAGCATTAGGGACTACCCCCCCGAGCAGTACTTC.

This clonotype was recorded at least ten times. This CDR3 reads CATNAGVMTNEQFF. CDR3 nucleotides: TGTGCCACCAATGCCGGGGTCATGACGAATGAGCAGTTCTTC. This chain uses TRBV24-1 with TRBJ2-1, with D possibly matching TRBD2 (5 bases). The CDR3 runs to 14 residues. Trimming removed 8 bases at V and 7 bases at J, with 17 bases between. Germline V gene lookup returns CDR1 KGHDR and CDR2 SFDVKD.

This clonotype was picked up many times. This rearrangement joins TRBV5-6 to TRBJ1-1; no reliable D call. CDR1 SGHDT and CDR2 YYEEEE come from the germline V gene. Trimming shortened V by 3 bases and J by 3 bases, and 6 bases separated the two germline ends. The CDR3 contains 12 residues. DNA of the CDR3: TGTGCCAGCAGCTCCCTACACACTGAAGCTTTCTTT. This translates into CASSSLHTEAFF.

This clonotype was seen a handful of times. The chain employs TRBV6-1 and TRBJ2-2, with TRBD2 matching over 12 bases. The CDR3 runs to 14 residues. Trimming removed 8 bases from V and 5 bases from J; junction bases left unmatched: 3. Germline V gene sequence: CDR1 MNHNS, CDR2 SASEGT. CDR3 sequence (DNA): TGTGCCAGCGGACTAGCGGGGAAGACCGGGGAGCTGTTTTTT. As protein: CASGLAGKTGELFF.

J is TRBJ2-3 and V is TRBV28; 9 nucleotides align to TRBD1. The V and J ends lost 6 bases and 3 bases, in that order; junction bases with no gene match: 10. The CDR3 runs 16 residues. In germline, CDR1 is MDHEN, CDR2 SYDVKM. CDR3 residues: CASRSGTGLFTDTQYF. The CDR3 coding sequence is TGTGCCAGCAGAAGCGGGACAGGGCTTTTTACAGATACGCAGTATTTT.